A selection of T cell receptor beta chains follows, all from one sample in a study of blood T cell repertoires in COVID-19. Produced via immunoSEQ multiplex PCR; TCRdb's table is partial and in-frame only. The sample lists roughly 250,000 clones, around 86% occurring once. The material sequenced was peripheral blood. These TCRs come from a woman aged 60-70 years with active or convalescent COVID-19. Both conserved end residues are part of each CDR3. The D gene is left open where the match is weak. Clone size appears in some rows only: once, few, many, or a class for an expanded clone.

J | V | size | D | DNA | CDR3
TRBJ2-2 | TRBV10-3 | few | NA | TGTGCCATCAGTGACCCCCGGTCGACCGGGGAGCTGTTTTTT | CAISDPRSTGELFF
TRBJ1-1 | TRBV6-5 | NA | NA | TGTGCCAGCAGAGGGGGATTTATGAACACTGAAGCTTTCTTT | CASRGGFMNTEAFF
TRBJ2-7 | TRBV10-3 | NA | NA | TGTGCCACCGGTTCCTCCTACGAGCAGTACTTC | CATGSSYEQYF
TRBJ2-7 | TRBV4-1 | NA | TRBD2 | TGCGCCAGCAGCCAAGTAGCTAGCGGGGGGGCCGTGTCCTACGAGCAGTACTTC | CASSQVASGGAVSYEQYF
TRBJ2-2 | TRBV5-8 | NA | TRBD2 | TGTGCCAGCAGCGCCGGGACTAGCGGGCACACCGGGGAGCTGTTTTTT | CASSAGTSGHTGELFF
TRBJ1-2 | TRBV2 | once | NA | TGTGCCAGCAAACAGGTCTATGGCTACACCTTC | CASKQVYGYTF
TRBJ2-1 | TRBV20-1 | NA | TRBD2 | TGCAGTGCGGGCCGGGGGGGTGAGCAGTTCTTC | CSAGRGGEQFF
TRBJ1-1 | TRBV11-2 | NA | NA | TGTGCCAGCAGCTTAGATGGTGGGCCCACTGAAGCTTTCTTT | CASSLDGGPTEAFF
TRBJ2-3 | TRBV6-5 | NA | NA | TGTGCCAGCAGTTTGGCGACAGCTAGCACAGATACGCAGTATTTT | CASSLATASTDTQYF
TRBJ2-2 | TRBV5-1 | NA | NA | TGCGCCAGCAGCTTGAAGGGGGCCGGGGAGCTGTTTTTT | CASSLKGAGELFF
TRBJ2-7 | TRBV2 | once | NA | TGTGCCAGCCGTTTGGAGGGGGCCCGATACGAGCAGTACTTC | CASRLEGARYEQYF
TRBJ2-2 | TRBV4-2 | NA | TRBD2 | TGTGCCAGCAGCCCCTTAGGGCTAGCGGGGGGACAAATAACCGGGGAGCTGTTTTTT | CASSPLGLAGGQITGELFF
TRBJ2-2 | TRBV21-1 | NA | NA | TGTGCCAGCAGCAAAGCGCGTGGGACAGGGTTAGATCGGAGGAACACCGGGGAGCTGTTTTTT | CASSKARGTGLDRRNTGELFF
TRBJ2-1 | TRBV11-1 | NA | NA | TGTGCCAGCAGCTTAGCCGGACAGTACAATGAGCAGTTCTTC | CASSLAGQYNEQFF
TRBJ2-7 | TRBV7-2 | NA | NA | TGTGCCAGCAGCTTTAGAGGGGGACATTCCTACGAGCAGTACTTC | CASSFRGGHSYEQYF
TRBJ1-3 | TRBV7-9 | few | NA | TGTGCCAGCAGCCATTCCGGGACAACTGGAAACACCATATATTTT | CASSHSGTTGNTIYF
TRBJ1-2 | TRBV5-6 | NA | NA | TGTGCCAGCAGCTTATCAGGGTATGGCTACACCTTC | CASSLSGYGYTF
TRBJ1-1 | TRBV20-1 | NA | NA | TGCAGTGCTAGTCGTCGAGGCGCCTGGGACACTGAAGCTTTCTTT | CSASRRGAWDTEAFF
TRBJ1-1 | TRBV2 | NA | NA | TGTGCCAGCACCCGGGCGCCGGGGACTGAAGCTTTCTTT | CASTRAPGTEAFF
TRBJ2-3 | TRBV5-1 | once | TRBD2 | TGCGCCAGCAGCTTGGGGACTAGCGGGGGGTATTTAGATACGCAGTATTTT | CASSLGTSGGYLDTQYF
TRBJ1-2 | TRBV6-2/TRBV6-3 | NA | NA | TGTGCCAGCAGTTATGGGGAGGGTAACTATGGCTACACCTTC | CASSYGEGNYGYTF
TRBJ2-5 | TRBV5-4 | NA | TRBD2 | TGTGCCAGCAGCCAGCCGGGACTAGGGAGTAACCAGTACTTC | CASSQPGLGSNQYF
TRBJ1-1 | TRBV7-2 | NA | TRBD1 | TGTGCCAGCAGCTTCGGGGACAGGGAGGCCACTGAAGCTTTCTTT | CASSFGDREATEAFF
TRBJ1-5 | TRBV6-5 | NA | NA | TGTGCCAGCAGTTACTCGATGAGTGCTCAGCCCCAGCATTTT | CASSYSMSAQPQHF